These T cell receptor beta chains were read from a single sample in a study of cytomegalovirus exposure and HLA in healthy donors. This table comes from immunoSEQ multiplex PCR, and its TCRdb copy is limited to in-frame clones, with some not included. The table for this sample gives some 120,000 clones. The sequenced sample consisted of PBMCs. These receptors were taken from a man between 40 and 49 years old in good health and CMV-seropositive. CDR3s include the opening cysteine and the closing phenylalanine or tryptophan. Fields, in order: J gene, V gene, D gene, CDR3 protein, CDR3 DNA. D genes are given only for firm matches.

>TRBJ1-1|TRBV27|-
CASSLYGGPMNTEAFF
TGTGCCAGCAGTTTATACGGGGGTCCAATGAACACTGAAGCTTTCTTT
>TRBJ2-1|TRBV9|-
CASSVQTSTQGVINEQFF
TGTGCCAGCAGCGTCCAGACTAGTACCCAAGGGGTGATCAATGAGCAGTTCTTC
>TRBJ2-7|TRBV28|TRBD1
CASSLRDRGFEQYF
TGTGCCAGCAGTTTAAGGGACAGGGGGTTCGAGCAGTACTTC
>TRBJ2-7|TRBV5-4|-
CASSLLGLGEQYF
TGTGCCAGCAGCTTACTCGGACTGGGCGAGCAGTACTTC
>TRBJ2-7|TRBV19|-
CASSSRSNSYEQYF
TGTGCCAGTAGTTCTCGGTCCAACTCCTACGAGCAGTACTTC
>TRBJ2-7|TRBV6-5|-
CASSYSLGGLGEQYF
TGTGCCAGCAGTTACTCCTTGGGGGGTTTAGGGGAGCAGTACTTC
>TRBJ1-4|TRBV28|TRBD1
CASSLHPTGGGREKLFF
TGTGCCAGCAGCCTGCATCCGACAGGGGGGGGTAGGGAAAAACTGTTTTTT
>TRBJ2-5|TRBV19|TRBD1
CASSIPNRGPETQYF
TGTGCCAGTAGTATCCCTAACAGGGGGCCAGAGACCCAGTACTTC
>TRBJ1-5|TRBV7-2|-
CASSLTANQPQHF
TGTGCCAGCAGCTTGACAGCTAATCAGCCCCAGCATTTT
>TRBJ2-3|TRBV11-2|-
CASSLIASTTDTQYF
TGTGCCAGCAGCTTAATCGCTAGTACCACAGATACGCAGTATTTT
>TRBJ2-3|TRBV5-1|-
CASSLGWRAPLFTDTQYF
TGCGCCAGCAGCTTGGGTTGGAGGGCGCCCTTATTCACAGATACGCAGTATTTT
>TRBJ2-3|TRBV14|TRBD2
CASSQTSGSTDTQYF
TGTGCCAGCAGCCAAACTAGCGGGAGCACAGATACGCAGTATTTT
>TRBJ2-7|TRBV7-2|TRBD2
CASSPSGEGRENYEQYF
TGTGCCAGCAGCCCATCTGGGGAGGGGAGGGAGAACTACGAGCAGTACTTC
>TRBJ2-2|TRBV4-2|-
CASSHLGGSGELFF
TGTGCCAGCAGCCATTTGGGCGGGTCCGGGGAGCTGTTTTTT
>TRBJ2-4|TRBV7-2|-
CASSPSGALAVAKNIQYF
TGTGCCAGCAGCCCGTCAGGTGCCCTAGCAGTAGCCAAAAACATTCAGTACTTC
>TRBJ2-5|TRBV5-1|TRBD1
CASSRTGVGETQYF
TGCGCCAGCAGCCGGACAGGAGTTGGTGAGACCCAGTACTTC
>TRBJ2-7|TRBV18|-
CASSPDFPPHEQYF
TGTGCCAGCTCACCGGACTTTCCTCCCCACGAGCAGTACTTC
>TRBJ2-7|TRBV7-9|-
CASSLEVGTNEQYF
TGTGCCAGCAGCTTAGAGGTGGGGACAAACGAGCAGTACTTC
>TRBJ2-3|TRBV19|-
CASSIETGTDTQYF
TGTGCCAGTAGTATCGAGACAGGCACAGATACGCAGTATTTT
>TRBJ2-5|TRBV11-2|-
CASSLGYEETQYF
TGTGCCAGCAGCTTAGGGTACGAGGAGACCCAGTACTTC
>TRBJ1-2|TRBV30|-
CAERTGSTSYGYTF
TGTGCCGAGAGAACGGGGAGCACATCCTATGGCTACACCTTC
>TRBJ2-5|TRBV25-1|TRBD1
CASSDTGQGIETQYF
TGTGCCAGCAGTGATACCGGACAGGGGATCGAGACCCAGTACTTC
>TRBJ1-2|TRBV27|TRBD1
CASSLRQGLANYGYTF
TGTGCCAGCAGTCTCAGACAGGGATTAGCTAACTATGGCTACACCTTC
>TRBJ2-3|TRBV28|-
CASNLPVSPQYF
TGTGCCAGCAACCTGCCCGTTAGCCCGCAGTATTTT
>TRBJ2-7|TRBV29-1|-
CSVVLRGFHEQYF
TGCAGCGTTGTGCTCAGGGGTTTCCACGAGCAGTACTTC
>TRBJ2-3|TRBV5-1|-
CASSPPTLSTDTQYF
TGCGCCAGCAGCCCCCCCACCCTATCCACAGATACGCAGTATTTT
>TRBJ1-2|TRBV7-3|TRBD1
CASSLNRGSGYTF
TGTGCCAGCAGCTTAAACAGGGGAAGTGGCTACACCTTC